The next 9 T cell receptor beta chains were all read from a single sample in a study of OX40 agonist ivuxolimab in advanced cancers. Sequencing was performed with immunoSEQ multiplex PCR; in TCRdb, only in-frame clones are kept and a portion is missing. The table has 35,000 or so clones, about four fifths seen once. This sample comprised CD4+ or CD8+ T cells sorted from blood, obtained in a trial of the OX40 agonist ivuxolimab. The receptor source for this set is an adult with an advanced solid tumor such as melanoma, head and neck, liver or kidney cancer.

This clone is termed medium-sized. CDR3 residues: CASSEGRRATNEKLFF. The CDR3 DNA reads TGTGCCAGCAGTGAGGGGCGGAGGGCAACTAATGAAAAACTGTTTTTT. J is TRBJ1-4 and V is TRBV2; possible D gene TRBD1, 5 bases. The CDR3 is made up of 16 amino acids. Trimming stripped 3 bases from V and 0 bases from J, with 11 bases between. CDR1 is SNHLY and CDR2 is FYNNEI in the germline V gene.

The chain carries TRBV7-9 and TRBJ2-7, with 8 bases identical to TRBD2. From germline, CDR1 is SEHNR and CDR2 FQNEAQ (reference sequence). The CDR3 has 13 residues. Trimming took 0 bases from V and 6 from J; bases not matched to a gene: 1. In nucleotides, the CDR3 is TGTGCCAGCAGCTTAGCTGGACTAGCCGAGCAGTACTTC. Translated: CASSLAGLAEQYF.

This clone was seen only a few times. The chain has TRBV10-3 and TRBJ2-7; perhaps D is TRBD1 or TRBD2 (7 bases each). The CDR3 extends over 14 amino acids. V lost 6 bases, J lost 2 bases, and 14 bases lay in between. CDR1 and CDR2 from the germline V gene are ENHRY and SYGVKD. The CDR3 region has the DNA TGTGCCATCAGAGGGACAGCGGGGACCTACGAGCAGTACTTC. Its translation is CAIRGTAGTYEQYF.

This chain links TRBV7-8 with TRBJ2-7; no clear D gene. The length of the CDR3 is 13 residues. Germline loops: CDR1 SGHVS, CDR2 FQNEAQ. V gave up 3 bases and J gave up 1 base, with 7 bases separating them. The CDR3: CASSFYGSYEQYF. CDR3 coding DNA: TGTGCCAGCAGCTTTTACGGGTCCTACGAGCAGTACTTC.

This rearrangement joins TRBV21-1 to TRBJ1-5. TRBV21-1 counts as a pseudogene. The CDR3 covers 15 residues. Here the CDR3 reads CASSKERAGGQPQHF. In DNA form, the CDR3 reads TGTGCCAGCAGCAAAGAGAGGGCAGGTGGTCAGCCCCAGCATTTT.

The chain links TRBV19 to TRBJ2-7, with D possibly TRBD1 on 5 matching bases. The germline CDR1 and CDR2 sequences are LNHDA and SQIVND (reference sequence). This CDR3 comprises 15 residues. Trimming pared 2 bases from V and 3 bases from J, leaving 14 bases between. The DNA of the CDR3 is TGTGCCAGTAGTATAAAAGGGGCTACGGGCTACGAGCAGTACTTC. It encodes CASSIKGATGYEQYF.

The rearrangement joins TRBV28 to TRBJ2-3; no reliable D call. The CDR3 loop spans 11 amino acids. Germline V gene data show CDR1 as MDHEN and CDR2 as SYDVKM. The V end was cut by 8 bases, the J end by 1 base, with 4 bases between. CDR3 coding DNA: TGTGCCAGCGGGGGCACAGATACGCAGTATTTT. Translating it yields CASGGTDTQYF.

The chain combines TRBV28 with TRBJ1-5, with D unresolved. Per germline, CDR1 MDHEN and CDR2 SYDVKM. V lost 4 bases to trimming and J lost 5 bases, with 12 bases between them. The CDR3 runs to 14 residues. Here the CDR3 reads CASSWRALDQPQHF. CDR3 coding DNA: TGTGCCAGCAGTTGGCGGGCCCTCGATCAGCCCCAGCATTTT.

The chain is built from TRBV18 and TRBJ2-3; 10 nucleotides align to TRBD2. V shed 0 bases, J shed 4 bases, and the junction held 13 bases outside the gene matches. Germline V gives CDR1 KGHSH, CDR2 LQKENI. There are 19 residues in the CDR3. The CDR3 coding sequence is TGTGCCAGCTCACCACCAATCCTAGCGGGAGCCGTTCCAGCAGATACGCAGTATTTT. It translates to CASSPPILAGAVPADTQYF. The full variable domain, rest sourced from reference TRBV18 and TRBJ2-3, is NAGVMQNPRHLVRRRGQEARLRCSPMKGHSHVYWYRQLPEEGLKFMVYLQKENIIDESGMPKERFSAEFPKEGPSILRIQQVVRGDSAAYFCASSPPILAGAVPADTQYFGPGTRLTVL.